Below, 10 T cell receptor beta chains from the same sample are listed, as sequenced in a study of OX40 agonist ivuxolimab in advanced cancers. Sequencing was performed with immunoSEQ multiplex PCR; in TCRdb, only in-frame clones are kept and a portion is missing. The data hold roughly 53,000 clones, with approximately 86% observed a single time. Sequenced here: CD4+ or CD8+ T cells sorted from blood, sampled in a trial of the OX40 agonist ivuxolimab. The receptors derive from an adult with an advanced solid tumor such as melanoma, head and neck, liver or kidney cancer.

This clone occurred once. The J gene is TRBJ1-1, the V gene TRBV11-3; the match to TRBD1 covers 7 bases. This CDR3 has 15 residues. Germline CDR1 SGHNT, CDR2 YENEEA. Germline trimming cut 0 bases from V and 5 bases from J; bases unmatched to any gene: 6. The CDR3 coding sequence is TGTGCCAGCAGCTTAGACTACCTCAGGGGGACTGAAGCTTTCTTT. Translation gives CASSLDYLRGTEAFF.

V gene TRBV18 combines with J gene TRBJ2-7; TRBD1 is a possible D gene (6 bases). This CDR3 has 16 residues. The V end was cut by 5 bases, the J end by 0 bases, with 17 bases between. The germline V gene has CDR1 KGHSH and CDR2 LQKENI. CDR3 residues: CASSTADSWSSYEQYF. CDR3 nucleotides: TGTGCCAGCTCAACCGCGGACAGTTGGAGCTCCTACGAGCAGTACTTC.

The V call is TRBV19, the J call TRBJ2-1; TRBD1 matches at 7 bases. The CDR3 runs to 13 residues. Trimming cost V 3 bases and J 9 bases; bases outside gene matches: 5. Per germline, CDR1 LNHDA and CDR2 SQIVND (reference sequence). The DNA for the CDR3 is TGTGCCAGTAGTATCCGGACAGGCACTGAGCAGTTCTTC. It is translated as CASSIRTGTEQFF. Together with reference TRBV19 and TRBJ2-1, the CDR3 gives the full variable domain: DGGITQSPKYLFRKEGQNVTLSCEQNLNHDAMYWYRQDPGQGLRLIYYSQIVNDFQKGDIAEGYSVSREKKESFPLTVTSAQKNPTAFYLCASSIRTGTEQFFGPGTRLTVL.

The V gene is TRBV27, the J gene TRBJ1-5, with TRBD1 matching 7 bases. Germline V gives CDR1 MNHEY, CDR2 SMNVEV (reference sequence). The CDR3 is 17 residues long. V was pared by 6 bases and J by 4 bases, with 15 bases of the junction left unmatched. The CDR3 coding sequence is TGTGCCAGCAGCCCGGCCGCGACAGGGTATACTAATCAGCCCCAGCATTTT. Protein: CASSPAATGYTNQPQHF.

This chain's CDR3 is CASSTGTGGNQPQHF. The CDR3 region has the DNA TGTGCCAGCTCAACCGGGACAGGGGGGAATCAGCCCCAGCATTTT. The chain combines TRBV18 with TRBJ1-5; 11 nucleotides line up with TRBD1. The ends lost 5 bases at V and 4 bases at J; junction bases unmatched: 4. From germline, CDR1 is KGHSH and CDR2 LQKENI. This CDR3 is built from 15 residues.

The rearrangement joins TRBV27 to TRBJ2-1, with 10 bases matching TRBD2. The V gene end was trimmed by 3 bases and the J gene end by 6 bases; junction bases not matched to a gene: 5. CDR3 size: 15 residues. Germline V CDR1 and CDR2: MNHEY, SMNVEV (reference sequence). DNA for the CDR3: TGTGCCAGCAGTTTGGGACTAGCGCCCTCCAATGAGCAGTTCTTC. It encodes CASSLGLAPSNEQFF.

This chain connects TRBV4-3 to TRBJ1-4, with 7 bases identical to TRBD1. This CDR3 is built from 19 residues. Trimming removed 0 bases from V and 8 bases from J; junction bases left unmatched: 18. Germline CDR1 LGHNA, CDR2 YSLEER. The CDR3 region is CASSQDSPRGANVGEKLFF. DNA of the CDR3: TGCGCCAGCAGCCAAGATAGCCCCAGGGGGGCTAATGTGGGGGAAAAACTGTTTTTT.

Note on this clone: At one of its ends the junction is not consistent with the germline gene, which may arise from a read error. The CDR3, as DNA: TGTGCCAGCAGTTACTCGAGGGACTCGGTGGTCTTC. Its translation is CASSYSRDSVVF. The chain employs TRBV6-6 and TRBJ2-1, with TRBD2 as a possible D gene (6 bases). CDR1 is MNHNY and CDR2 is SVGAGI in the germline V gene (reference sequence). The CDR3 totals 12 residues.

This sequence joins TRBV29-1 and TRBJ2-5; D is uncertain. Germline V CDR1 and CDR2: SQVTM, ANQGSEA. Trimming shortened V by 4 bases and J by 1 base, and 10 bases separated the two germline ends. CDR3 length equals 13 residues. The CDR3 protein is CSVGVGTQETQYF. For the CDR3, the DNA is TGCAGCGTTGGTGTCGGAACCCAAGAGACCCAGTACTTC.

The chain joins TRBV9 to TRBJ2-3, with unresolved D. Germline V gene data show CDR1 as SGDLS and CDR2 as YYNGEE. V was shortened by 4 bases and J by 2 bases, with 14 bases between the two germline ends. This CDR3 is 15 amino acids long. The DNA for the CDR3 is TGTGCCAGCAGCCCTGTTTCTTCCCTCACAGATACGCAGTATTTT. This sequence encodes CASSPVSSLTDTQYF.